Below, 9 T cell receptor beta chains from the same sample are listed, as sequenced in a study of T cell responses to AZD1222 COVID-19 vaccine. Repertoires were generated with immunoSEQ multiplex PCR, while TCRdb's copy carries only in-frame clones and drops some. The sample records approximately 190,000 clones, roughly nine tenths being singletons. The material was peripheral blood, obtained 28 days after the second dose of the MenACWY control vaccine. These receptors originate from an adult who received the MenACWY meningococcal vaccine as a control.

The chain has TRBV6-4 and TRBJ2-2; D perhaps matches TRBD1 (5 bases). The germline V gene encodes CDR1 MRHNA and CDR2 SNTAGT. CDR3 length equals 12 residues. The V end was cut by 8 bases, the J end by 7 bases, with 11 bases between. The CDR3 region is CASSTGFGELFF. CDR3 in DNA: TGTGCCAGCTCCACAGGTTTCGGGGAGCTGTTTTTT.

This rearrangement joins TRBV5-1 to TRBJ2-1; maybe TRBD1 (5 bases). The V end was cut by 4 bases, the J end by 0 bases, with 17 bases between. The CDR3 runs 17 residues. Germline lookup yields CDR1 SGHRS and CDR2 YFSETQ. The CDR3 DNA is TGCGCCAGCAGCCCGGACAACGGGCAAAGCTCCTACAATGAGCAGTTCTTC. Protein: CASSPDNGQSSYNEQFF.

The V call is TRBV18, the J call TRBJ2-2; 10 positions agree with TRBD2. With 3 bases clipped from V and 2 bases from J, the junction kept 3 bases outside the gene matches. Germline V CDR1 and CDR2: KGHSH, LQKENI. The CDR3 is 16 amino acids. The CDR3 nucleotides are TGTGCCAGCTCACCTACTAGCGGGGCAAACACCGGGGAGCTGTTTTTT. Encoded protein: CASSPTSGANTGELFF. The full variable domain, with the rest looked up from reference TRBV18 and TRBJ2-2, is NAGVMQNPRHLVRRRGQEARLRCSPMKGHSHVYWYRQLPEEGLKFMVYLQKENIIDESGMPKERFSAEFPKEGPSILRIQQVVRGDSAAYFCASSPTSGANTGELFFGEGSRLTVL.

This rearrangement joins TRBV28 to TRBJ1-2; no firm D call. CDR3 size: 13 residues. Germline assignment: CDR1 MDHEN and CDR2 SYDVKM. Between the trimmed V and J ends, which lost 3 bases and 8 bases, there was a span of 13 bases. DNA of the CDR3: TGTGCCAGCAGTTTTCCGGCCGTCGTCGGCTACACCTTC. Its translation is CASSFPAVVGYTF.

The J gene is TRBJ1-4, the V gene TRBV25-1; 10 bases fit TRBD1. The germline V gene encodes CDR1 MGHDK and CDR2 SYGVNS. This CDR3 has 15 amino acids. The trim removed 5 bases at V and 8 bases at J, leaving 8 bases unmatched. The CDR3 spells CASSQTGGIREKLFF. The CDR3 region has the DNA TGTGCCAGCAGTCAGACAGGGGGCATTAGAGAAAAACTGTTTTTT.

This clone has a single count. The gene calls are TRBV28 and TRBJ2-1; 9 bases line up with TRBD2. Germline loops: CDR1 MDHEN, CDR2 SYDVKM. Trimming removed 6 bases from V and 6 bases from J; junction bases left unmatched: 6. The CDR3 runs 14 residues. CDR3 bases: TGTGCCAGCAGGCCGGGACTAGCATTCAATGAGCAGTTCTTC. It yields the protein CASRPGLAFNEQFF.

This chain joins TRBV6-1 and TRBJ2-5; 10 bases agree with TRBD1. CDR1 and CDR2 from the germline V gene are MNHNS and SASEGT. The junction had 8 bases not matched to a gene; V was cut back by 0 bases and J by 7 bases. There are 16 residues in the CDR3. This CDR3 reads CASSEARDRGWGTQYF. For the CDR3, the DNA is TGTGCCAGCAGTGAAGCGCGGGACAGGGGATGGGGGACCCAGTACTTC.

A single count supports this clone. This chain joins TRBV18 and TRBJ2-3; 8 positions agree with TRBD2. Trimming at V came to 2 bases and at J to 3 bases, leaving 4 bases not matched to a gene. The CDR3 is 15 amino acids. CDR1 is KGHSH, CDR2 LQKENI, per germline. CDR3 region: CASSPAGGSTDTQYF. In DNA form, the CDR3 reads TGTGCCAGCTCACCAGCGGGAGGTTCGACAGATACGCAGTATTTT.

The chain employs TRBV6-6 and TRBJ1-5, with TRBD1 matching 9 bases. CDR3 length equals 14 residues. Germline CDR1 is MNHNY and CDR2 is SVGAGI (reference sequence). V dropped 5 bases and J dropped 6; count of bases not matched to a gene: 5. The CDR3 bases are TGTGCCAGCAGTCGGGGGGACAGGGCTCAGCCCCAGCATTTT. Residues: CASSRGDRAQPQHF.